This is a list of T cell receptor beta chains from one sample in a study of T cell responses to AZD1222 COVID-19 vaccine. Generated by immunoSEQ multiplex PCR, the TCRdb table keeps only in-frame clones and is missing some. The sample lists roughly 150,000 clones; approximately 90% were seen once. The specimen was peripheral blood, collected on day 0 of AZD1222 vaccination. The receptor source for this set is an adult in good health. Each CDR3 is given with its conserved first and last residue. The D gene is left open where the match is weak. Clone size is given for some rows only: seen once, a few or many times, or a class if the clone is expanded.

TRBV2,.,.,TRBJ1-1,TGTGCCAGCAAGGCCCGACTTCTCCAGAGCCTAGACACTGAAGCTTTCTTT,CASKARLLQSLDTEAFF
TRBV7-3,.,TRBD2,TRBJ2-3,TGTGCCAGCAGCTTAATCCCTAGCGGGAGAACAAGAGATACGCAGTATTTT,CASSLIPSGRTRDTQYF
TRBV5-1,.,TRBD1,TRBJ2-7,TGCGCCAGCAGCTTTAGCTTTCAGGGGGCGTCCCGAGGTTACGAGCAGTACTTC,CASSFSFQGASRGYEQYF
TRBV30,.,TRBD2,TRBJ2-7,TGTGCCTGGATGCTAGCGGGCTCCTACGAGCAGTACTTC,CAWMLAGSYEQYF
TRBV10-3,.,.,TRBJ1-2,TGTGCCATCAGTGAGCCAGGGAATGGCTACACCTTC,CAISEPGNGYTF
TRBV5-1,.,.,TRBJ2-7,TGCGCCAGCAGCTTGGCGCGGGGACGATCCTACGAGCAGTACTTC,CASSLARGRSYEQYF
TRBV15,.,.,TRBJ2-5,TGTGCCACCAGCAGAGGTCCAGCCCTCGGTATGGAGACCCAGTACTTC,CATSRGPALGMETQYF
TRBV28,.,TRBD2,TRBJ2-1,TGTGCCAGCAGACCCCTTGGTCGAGGCACCATCCGAGCGGGAGGGCCAAATGAGCAGTTCTTC,CASRPLGRGTIRAGGPNEQFF
TRBV27,.,.,TRBJ1-5,TGTGCCAGCAGACCCAATAGCAATCAGCCCCAGCATTTT,CASRPNSNQPQHF
TRBV6-5,few,.,TRBJ2-2,TGTGCCAGCAGAACAGGGAGGCCGGAGACCGGGGAGCTGTTTTTT,CASRTGRPETGELFF
TRBV14,.,.,TRBJ2-3,TGTGCCAGCAGCTTTCGACGATACACAGATACGCAGTATTTT,CASSFRRYTDTQYF
TRBV28,few,.,TRBJ1-4,TGTGCCAGCAGTCGGCAGATAAATGAAAAACTGTTTTTT,CASSRQINEKLFF
TRBV6-2/TRBV6-3,.,TRBD1,TRBJ1-2,TGTGCCAGCAGTTACCTCGACAGGGCCCGTGGCGGCTACACCTTC,CASSYLDRARGGYTF
TRBV29-1,.,.,TRBJ2-1,TGCAGCGTTGAAGTCCCTGGAGGGCCCTATGGGCAGTTCTTC,CSVEVPGGPYGQFF
TRBV28,.,.,TRBJ1-6,TGTGCGCAGGATTTGGGGAGAGTTAATTCACCCCTCCACTTT,CAQDLGRVNSPLHF
TRBV5-1,.,.,TRBJ1-1,TGCGCCAGCAGCCAACTCCGGGACGGAAACACTGAAGCTTTCTTT,CASSQLRDGNTEAFF
TRBV5-1,.,.,TRBJ2-1,TGCGCCAGCAGTCCGCTTGGATTGGACGATGAGCAGTTCTTC,CASSPLGLDDEQFF
TRBV19,.,TRBD1,TRBJ1-1,TGTGCCAGCAGACAGGGGGCGATCACTGAAGCTTTCTTT,CASRQGAITEAFF
TRBV4-2,.,.,TRBJ2-7,TGTGCCAGCAGCGTCCGGGGCCCAGACGAGCAGTACTTC,CASSVRGPDEQYF
TRBV27,many,TRBD1,TRBJ1-3,TGTGCCAGCAGCCGAGGGACAGCGGACTCTGGAAACACCATATATTTT,CASSRGTADSGNTIYF
TRBV28,.,.,TRBJ2-7,TGTGCCAGCAGTTTGCCAGGGTGGGCCTACGAGCAGTACTTC,CASSLPGWAYEQYF
TRBV12-2,.,.,TRBJ1-5,TGTGCAAGTCGCCCCCACAGGGTGCGACAGCCCCAGCATTTT,CASRPHRVRQPQHF
TRBV28,.,.,TRBJ1-1,TGTGCCAGCAGGACTGGGGGCACTGAAGCTTTCTTT,CASRTGGTEAFF
TRBV15,.,TRBD1,TRBJ1-4,TGTGCCACCAGCAGGGTGACAGGGGCAACTAATGAAAAACTGTTTTTT,CATSRVTGATNEKLFF
TRBV15,once,.,TRBJ2-5,TGTGCCACCAGCACGTCTTACGGGAGCGGGACCCAGTACTTC,CATSTSYGSGTQYF
TRBV19,.,.,TRBJ2-6,TGTGCCAGTAAGGCATACTCTGGGGCCAACGTCCTGACTTTC,CASKAYSGANVLTF
TRBV11-2,.,TRBD1,TRBJ2-7,TGTGCCAGCAGCTCCCTTGGACAGGGGGGCTACGAGCAGTACTTC,CASSSLGQGGYEQYF
TRBV28,.,TRBD1,TRBJ1-2,TGTGCCAGCAGTTTACGGACAGGGGTGGCACCCCAAGCGGGAGGCTACACCTTC,CASSLRTGVAPQAGGYTF
TRBV18,.,.,TRBJ1-1,TGTGCCAGCTCACCGGATGAAGCTTTCTTT,CASSPDEAFF
TRBV28,.,.,TRBJ1-2,TGTGCCAGCAGTTTCGGTTTGACAGGCAATGGCTACACCTTC,CASSFGLTGNGYTF
TRBV10-3,.,TRBD1,TRBJ1-2,TGTGCCATCACCTCACAGGGGAGGAACTATGGCTACACCTTC,CAITSQGRNYGYTF
TRBV11-2,.,.,TRBJ2-5,TGTGCCAGCAGCAAAAGAGTTTACCAAGAGACCCAGTACTTC,CASSKRVYQETQYF
TRBV6-5,.,.,TRBJ2-7,TGTGCCAGCAGTTACAACGGTTTTTACGAGCAGTACTTC,CASSYNGFYEQYF
TRBV4-1,.,TRBD2,TRBJ2-7,TGCGCCAGCAGCCACGCCCCTGGGGGGGGAATGTCCTACGAGCAGTACTTC,CASSHAPGGGMSYEQYF
TRBV27,.,.,TRBJ1-1,TGTGCCAGCCGTGGGAGGAGCACTGAAGCTTTCTTT,CASRGRSTEAFF
TRBV15,.,.,TRBJ1-1,TGTGCCACGATGCCGGGTTCGTCCCTCAACACTGAAGCTTTCTTT,CATMPGSSLNTEAFF
TRBV19,few,.,TRBJ2-1,TGTGCCAGTAGTATAGTGGCGGGATCCTACAATGAGCAGTTCTTC,CASSIVAGSYNEQFF
TRBV6-2/TRBV6-3,.,.,TRBJ2-5,TGTGCCAGCAGTTACTTGGACGGCCAAGAGACCCAGTACTTC,CASSYLDGQETQYF
TRBV7-2,.,TRBD1,TRBJ2-7,TGTGCCAGCAGCTACGGAGGAGCAGGGGGCTCCTACGAGCAGTACTTC,CASSYGGAGGSYEQYF
TRBV14,.,TRBD1,TRBJ1-1,TGTGCCAGCAGCCTCCTACAGGGGACTGAAGCTTTCTTT,CASSLLQGTEAFF
TRBV28,.,.,TRBJ2-6,TGTGCCAGCAGTCTGAGGTCTGGGGCCAACGTCCTGACTTTC,CASSLRSGANVLTF
TRBV24-1,.,TRBD1,TRBJ1-2,TGTGCCACCAGTGACCCCGACTACAGGGGCGATAACTATGGCTACACCTTC,CATSDPDYRGDNYGYTF
TRBV6-2/TRBV6-3,.,.,TRBJ2-3,TGTGCCAGCAGCCCTTCCGCGCGCAGGGGAAAGGCAGATACGCAGTATTTT,CASSPSARRGKADTQYF
TRBV7-9,.,.,TRBJ2-7,TGTGCCAGCAGCTTGGGAACGGCCTACGAGCAGTACTTC,CASSLGTAYEQYF
TRBV7-8,.,.,TRBJ2-7,TGTGCCAGCAGCTTAGCTTCGGACGGGCACTACGAGCAGTACTTC,CASSLASDGHYEQYF
TRBV7-9,.,.,TRBJ1-1,TGTGCCAGCAGCCCAAAGGAGCCTAGGGGCACTGAAGCTTTCTTT,CASSPKEPRGTEAFF
TRBV27,few,TRBD2,TRBJ2-1,TGTGCCAGCAGTTTAACGGGACTAGTTCACAATGAGCAGTTCTTC,CASSLTGLVHNEQFF
TRBV29-1,.,.,TRBJ1-1,TGCAGTAAATTCAGGGGATGGGCTGAAGCTTTCTTT,CSKFRGWAEAFF
TRBV19,.,TRBD1,TRBJ1-3,TGTGCCAGTAGTGAGAGTTTCGGGACAGCAAAATCCAACACCATATATTTT,CASSESFGTAKSNTIYF
TRBV5-6,.,.,TRBJ1-1,TGTGCCAGCAGATTACGCCCGAACACTGAAGCTTTCTTT,CASRLRPNTEAFF
TRBV6-6,.,.,TRBJ2-6,TGTCATACCAAGTCGGACTCTGGGGCCAACGTCCTGACTTTC,CHTKSDSGANVLTF
TRBV29-1,.,.,TRBJ2-5,TGCAGCGTTGTTGATAGCGGTTCCCAAGAGACCCAGTACTTC,CSVVDSGSQETQYF
TRBV27,.,TRBD2,TRBJ2-3,TGTGCCAGCAGTTTTAGGTCGGGTGGGGACTACACAGATACGCAGTATTTT,CASSFRSGGDYTDTQYF
TRBV6-6,.,.,TRBJ1-6,TGTGCCTGCGGGGAGAATAATTCACCCCTCCACTTT,CACGENNSPLHF
TRBV5-8,.,.,TRBJ2-7,TGTGCCAGCAGCTTGATTTCCCCAGCACCCTACGAGCAGTACTTC,CASSLISPAPYEQYF
TRBV6-1,.,TRBD2,TRBJ2-1,TGTGCCAGCAGTGATAGACTAGCGGGAGACAATGAGCAGTTCTTC,CASSDRLAGDNEQFF
TRBV12-5,.,TRBD2,TRBJ2-1,TGTGCTAGTGGTTTGGTGCCGGGGGGGAATGAGCAGTTCTTC,CASGLVPGGNEQFF
TRBV7-2,.,.,TRBJ2-6,TGTGCCAGCAGCTTAGAGGCTGGGGCCTCTGGGGCCAACGTCCTGACTTTC,CASSLEAGASGANVLTF
TRBV3-1/TRBV3-2,once,TRBD1,TRBJ2-3,TGTGCCAGCAGGGGACAGGGGACAGATACGCAGTATTTT,CASRGQGTDTQYF
TRBV28,.,.,TRBJ1-5,TGTGCCAGCAGTTTCCCCCCTCAGCCCCAGCATTTT,CASSFPPQPQHF